These 15 T cell receptor beta chains were all obtained from the same sample, sequenced in a study of PD-L1 blockade in urothelial cancer. Only in-frame clones appear in the TCRdb table, and some are missing; sequencing was by immunoSEQ multiplex PCR. The data hold fewer than 75,000 clones, with around 84% observed a single time. The sample in question was PBMCs, obtained around atezolizumab (anti-PD-L1) treatment. These receptors originate from a man aged 65 to 85 with urothelial cancer.

The chain links TRBV11-3 to TRBJ2-3; 10 bases align to TRBD2. This CDR3 region has 13 residues. J was trimmed by 6 bases and V by 6 bases; bases with no gene match: 3. Germline assignment: CDR1 SGHNT and CDR2 YENEEA. CDR3 amino acids: CASSAGLADTQYF. The DNA for the CDR3 is TGTGCCAGCAGTGCGGGACTAGCGGATACGCAGTATTTT.

The CDR3 spells CATSRDFLAGVDEQFF. CDR3 nucleotide sequence: TGTGCCACCAGCAGAGATTTTCTAGCGGGAGTCGATGAGCAGTTCTTC. The chain carries TRBV15 and TRBJ2-1; 10 bases match TRBD2. Looked up from germline, CDR1 is LNHNV and CDR2 is YYDKDF (reference sequence). The CDR3 runs 16 residues. Trimming removed 0 bases from V and 8 bases from J; junction bases left unmatched: 7.

The gene calls are TRBV6-5 and TRBJ1-1, with D tentatively TRBD1 (5 bases). CDR3 length equals 13 residues. The V end was cut by 6 bases, the J end by 5 bases, with 13 bases between. The germline CDR1 and CDR2 sequences are MNHEY and SVGAGI. CDR3 nucleotide sequence: TGTGCCAGCAGGATCCGGGGGACGACTGAAGCTTTCTTT. Translating gives CASRIRGTTEAFF.

Only a few counts were recorded for this clone. The V and J genes are TRBV2 and TRBJ2-3; 9 bases line up with TRBD1. V was pared by 5 bases and J by 8 bases, with 11 bases of the junction left unmatched. Germline CDR1 SNHLY, CDR2 FYNNEI. There are 15 residues in the CDR3. CDR3 nucleotides: TGTGCCAGCAGTTCCGACAGGGGGAGGTTGGCTACGCAGTATTTT. It yields the protein CASSSDRGRLATQYF.

The genes are TRBV11-2 and TRBJ2-2; possibly TRBD1 for D (6 bases). Trimming stripped 6 bases from V and 5 bases from J, with 16 bases between. Germline V lookup: CDR1 SGHAT, CDR2 FQNNGV. This CDR3 is built from 15 residues. CDR3 coding DNA: TGTGCCAGCAGTCCCAGCAGGGGTTGGACCGGGGAGCTGTTTTTT. It specifies CASSPSRGWTGELFF.

This clone showed up just a few times. The genes are TRBV29-1 and TRBJ1-4; tentatively, D is TRBD1 (5 bases). Germline V gene lookup returns CDR1 SQVTM and CDR2 ANQGSEA. V was clipped by 7 bases and J by 4 bases, with 13 bases between them. This CDR3 spans 13 amino acids. CDR3 residues: CSGGLGLNEKLFF. The CDR3 nucleotides read TGCAGCGGAGGATTGGGACTTAATGAAAAACTGTTTTTT. The full variable domain, completed using reference TRBV29-1 and TRBJ1-4, is SAVISQKPSRDICQRGTSLTIQCQVDSQVTMMFWYRQQPGQSLTLIATANQGSEATYESGFVIDKFPISRPNLTFSTLTVSNMSPEDSSIYLCSGGLGLNEKLFFGSGTQLSVL.

V is TRBV6-1 and J is TRBJ2-3; perhaps TRBD1 as D (7 bases). The CDR3 runs 15 residues. The germline V and J ends were trimmed by 4 bases and 0 bases, with 11 bases remaining between them. Germline assignment: CDR1 MNHNS and CDR2 SASEGT. The CDR3 region has the DNA TGTGCCAGCAGTGGGCAGGGGGGTAGCACAGATACGCAGTATTTT. Translation: CASSGQGGSTDTQYF.

The chain is built from TRBV5-6 and TRBJ2-1; D gene unclear. Germline CDR1 is SGHDT and CDR2 is YYEEEE. Trimming removed 3 bases from V and 10 bases from J, with 8 bases in between. The CDR3 is made up of 11 amino acids. This chain's CDR3 is CASSSLREQFF. CDR3 DNA sequence: TGTGCCAGCAGCTCGCTACGAGAGCAGTTCTTC.

The chain recombines TRBV27 with TRBJ2-7; TRBD2 might be the D (5 bases). The CDR3 runs to 16 residues. Germline lookup yields CDR1 MNHEY and CDR2 SMNVEV (reference sequence). Deletions cut 0 bases from V and 3 bases from J, with 15 bases between. CDR3 protein: CASSLSFEPRGYEQYF. CDR3 DNA: TGTGCCAGCAGTTTATCTTTTGAGCCCCGGGGCTACGAGCAGTACTTC.

The CDR3 sequence: CASRAAGRHQPQHF. The CDR3 nucleotides read TGTGCCAGCAGAGCGGCGGGGAGGCATCAGCCCCAGCATTTT. This chain uses TRBV6-5 with TRBJ1-5; D remains ambiguous. Germline CDR1 MNHEY, CDR2 SVGAGI. The CDR3 is 14 residues long. Trimming removed 6 bases at V and 5 bases at J, with 14 bases between.

The chain recombines TRBV7-2 with TRBJ1-4; D is uncertain. The CDR3 loop spans 16 amino acids. The germline V and J ends were trimmed by 1 base and 0 bases, with 9 bases remaining between them. CDR1 SGHTA and CDR2 FQGNSA come from the germline V gene. The CDR3 nucleotides are TGTGCCAGCAGCTTAGGTTACTTCTCAACTAATGAAAAACTGTTTTTT. Translating it yields CASSLGYFSTNEKLFF.

The chain combines TRBV5-4 with TRBJ2-7, with 9 bases aligning to TRBD2. Trimming at V came to 1 base and at J to 3 bases, leaving 11 bases not matched to a gene. CDR3 length equals 17 residues. The V gene's germline CDR1 is SGHNT and CDR2 YYREEE (reference sequence). The CDR3 loop is CASSLLVEAGGYYEQYF. The CDR3 DNA reads as TGTGCCAGCAGCTTGTTGGTAGAAGCGGGAGGTTACTACGAGCAGTACTTC.

V is TRBV6-5 and J is TRBJ2-2; D not resolved. The CDR3 runs 12 residues. Trimming left V 2 bases short and J 5 bases short, with 3 bases between. Germline V CDR1 and CDR2: MNHEY, SVGAGI. Here the CDR3 reads CASSYQTGELFF. The CDR3 region has the DNA TGTGCCAGCAGTTACCAGACCGGGGAGCTGTTTTTT.

The chain is built from TRBV19 and TRBJ1-4, with D maybe TRBD1 (6 bases). The germline V and J ends were trimmed by 4 bases and 7 bases, with 13 bases remaining between them. The germline V gene has CDR1 LNHDA and CDR2 SQIVND (reference sequence). The CDR3 sequence is 14 residues long. CDR3 coding DNA: TGTGCCAGTAGTACGGGGGGCGCGGGTGAAAAACTGTTTTTT. Translated: CASSTGGAGEKLFF. Based on the CDR3 plus reference TRBV19 and TRBJ1-4, the full variable domain is DGGITQSPKYLFRKEGQNVTLSCEQNLNHDAMYWYRQDPGQGLRLIYYSQIVNDFQKGDIAEGYSVSREKKESFPLTVTSAQKNPTAFYLCASSTGGAGEKLFFGSGTQLSVL.

This sequence joins TRBV7-6 and TRBJ2-2; 14 bases fit TRBD2. J lost 7 bases, V lost 1 base, and 8 bases had no gene match. Germline V gives CDR1 SGHVS, CDR2 FNYEAQ. This CDR3 is built from 18 residues. In DNA, the CDR3 is TGTGCCAGCAGCTTAGATCGACTAGCGGGAGGGGGACACGGGGAGCTGTTTTTT. Translated, it gives CASSLDRLAGGGHGELFF.